One sample yielded the 14 T cell receptor beta chains listed below, sequenced in a study of shared clonotypes between healthy human individuals. The repertoire was sequenced with immunoSEQ multiplex PCR; TCRdb's copy has only in-frame clones and lacks some. Among hundreds of thousands of clones listed, roughly 98% were seen once. Naive CD8 cells comprised CD45RO-negative, CCR7-positively selected cells, excluding terminally differentiated effector memory CD45RA+ cells. The sample was naive CD8+ T cells sorted from blood. The receptors shown here come from a man aged 25 to 40 in good health.

The rearrangement joins TRBV27 to TRBJ2-7, with D possibly being TRBD1 (6 bases). The CDR3 runs to 14 residues. Deletions cut 4 bases from V and 0 bases from J, with 10 bases between. Germline V gene data show CDR1 as MNHEY and CDR2 as SMNVEV (reference sequence). This chain's CDR3 is CASSSDRFSYEQYF. CDR3 nucleotide sequence: TGTGCCAGCAGTTCCGACAGGTTCTCCTACGAGCAGTACTTC.

The gene calls are TRBV7-9 and TRBJ2-5; 9 bases align to TRBD1. CDR1 and CDR2 (germline): SEHNR, FQNEAQ (reference sequence). Unmatched junction bases numbered 4, after V lost 5 bases and J lost 3 bases. This CDR3 region has 14 residues. The CDR3: CASSRRQGEETQYF. CDR3 nucleotides: TGTGCCAGCAGCCGCCGACAGGGGGAAGAGACCCAGTACTTC.

This chain joins TRBV5-1 and TRBJ2-3, with D perhaps matching TRBD1 (6 bases). The germline V gene has CDR1 SGHRS and CDR2 YFSETQ. The CDR3 is 15 amino acids. Trimming cost V 7 bases and J 4 bases, with 19 bases left between them. In nucleotides, the CDR3 is TGCGCCAGCTCAGGGGTCTTGGGACAATCAGATACGCAGTATTTT. It yields the protein CASSGVLGQSDTQYF.

This clone was seen more than once but under ten times. This chain joins TRBV27 and TRBJ2-6; D gene unclear. Trimming cost V 5 bases and J 2 bases, with 1 base left between them. This CDR3 has 12 residues. Looked up from germline, CDR1 is MNHEY and CDR2 is SMNVEV (reference sequence). DNA for the CDR3: TGTGCCAGCAGTACTGGGGCCAACGTCCTGACTTTC. It codes for CASSTGANVLTF.

The chain employs TRBV4-1 and TRBJ2-2; TRBD2 is a possible D gene (5 bases). Trimming cost V 2 bases and J 7 bases, with 8 bases left between them. CDR1 is MGHRA and CDR2 is YSYEKL in the germline V gene. The CDR3 covers 13 residues. The CDR3 DNA sequence: TGCGCCAGCAGCCAACCAGGAGGCGGGGAGCTGTTTTTT. Its translation: CASSQPGGGELFF.

The chain has TRBV27 and TRBJ1-1; weak D call: TRBD1 (5 bases). The germline V gene has CDR1 MNHEY and CDR2 SMNVEV (reference sequence). Trimming shortened V by 4 bases and J by 10 bases, and 28 bases separated the two germline ends. The length of the CDR3 is 17 residues. In DNA, the CDR3 is TGTGCCAGCAGTTCAGGGTCGTGGGAGGTGTTTGGACCTTCAGCTTTCTTT. This encodes CASSSGSWEVFGPSAFF.

The rearrangement joins TRBV5-4 to TRBJ2-1; D may be TRBD1 or TRBD2 (5 bases each). V was cut by 7 bases and J by 0 bases, with 17 bases left in between. CDR1 and CDR2 (germline): SGHNT, YYREEE (reference sequence). The CDR3 is made up of 16 amino acids. The CDR3 DNA follows: TGTGCCAGCGTACCCCGAGGGGTGATCTCCTACAATGAGCAGTTCTTC. Translation: CASVPRGVISYNEQFF.

The V gene is TRBV27, the J gene TRBJ2-3; D call uncertain. Trimming took off 6 bases at V and 0 bases at J, with 16 bases between the two ends. In germline, CDR1 is MNHEY, CDR2 SMNVEV (reference sequence). The CDR3 totals 16 residues. DNA of the CDR3: TGTGCCAGCAGCCCGGTAGCCCACTCTAGCACAGATACGCAGTATTTT. Protein product: CASSPVAHSSTDTQYF.

This chain joins TRBV25-1 and TRBJ2-7; D gene uncertain. Germline V gene data show CDR1 as MGHDK and CDR2 as SYGVNS. CDR3 length equals 12 residues. Trimming took 3 bases from V and 0 from J, leaving 3 bases between them. DNA of the CDR3: TGTGCCAGCAGTGATATCTCCTACGAGCAGTACTTC. Residues: CASSDISYEQYF.

The chain joins TRBV4-3 to TRBJ2-5; 9 nucleotides line up with TRBD2. The CDR3 runs to 18 residues. The germline gives CDR1 LGHNA, CDR2 YSLEER. V was clipped by 0 bases and J by 2 bases; unmatched bases: 10. The CDR3 loop reads CASSQDLLLAGRQETQYF. The CDR3 region has the DNA TGCGCCAGCAGCCAAGATTTGTTACTAGCGGGCCGTCAAGAGACCCAGTACTTC.

The V gene is TRBV11-3, the J gene TRBJ2-3; D might be TRBD2 (7 bases). Germline V lookup: CDR1 SGHNT, CDR2 YENEEA. There are 15 residues in the CDR3. V dropped 4 bases and J dropped 2 bases, with 13 bases sitting between them. Here the CDR3 DNA reads TGTGCCAGCAGCTCAAGGGCGGGGGCCACAGATACGCAGTATTTT. It is translated as CASSSRAGATDTQYF.

V and J are TRBV9 and TRBJ2-3; 11 nucleotides line up with TRBD2. Germline CDR1 reads SGDLS; CDR2 reads YYNGEE. The CDR3 loop spans 18 amino acids. The J segment lost 0 bases and the V segment lost 4 bases, leaving 10 bases of the junction unmatched. The CDR3 region is CASSPSGTSGTSTDTQYF. In DNA form, the CDR3 reads TGTGCCAGCAGCCCGAGCGGGACTAGCGGAACTAGCACAGATACGCAGTATTTT.

The V gene is TRBV14, the J gene TRBJ2-7; D not resolved. The CDR3 covers 17 residues. The V end lost 1 base, the J end lost 2 bases, and 18 bases lay between the germline ends. Germline V gene data show CDR1 as SGHDN and CDR2 as FVKESK. The CDR3 loop is CASSQVASVAGPYEQYF. In DNA, the CDR3 is TGTGCCAGCAGCCAAGTGGCGTCCGTCGCCGGACCCTACGAGCAGTACTTC.

The chain combines TRBV5-1 with TRBJ2-1; 8 nucleotides line up with TRBD2. J lost 3 bases, V lost 4 bases, and 15 bases had no gene match. Germline lookup yields CDR1 SGHRS and CDR2 YFSETQ. The CDR3 totals 18 residues. As DNA, the CDR3 is TGCGCCAGCAGCCTGGGTCTGATCGCGGGAGGAGGCTACAATGAGCAGTTCTTC. It is translated as CASSLGLIAGGGYNEQFF.